One sample yielded the 13 T cell receptor beta chains listed below, sequenced in a study of PD-1 blockade in classical Hodgkin lymphoma. Autologous stem cell transplantation was followed by relapse in every patient, and brentuximab vedotin exposure varied. Magnetic negative selection, applied to thawed PBMCs, was used to isolate the CD8+ T cells. The table came from immunoSEQ multiplex PCR; TCRdb's copy has only in-frame clones and leaves some out. The data show about 1,500 clones, 70% to 85% seen once. The material sequenced was CD8+ T cells from blood, taken at baseline. The receptors stem from a human donor with classical Hodgkin lymphoma.

The chain joins TRBV6-6 to TRBJ1-1, with a tentative D call TRBD1 (5 bases). Per germline, CDR1 MNHNY and CDR2 SVGAGI (reference sequence). Trimming took 3 bases from V and 3 from J, leaving 11 bases between them. This CDR3 has 14 amino acids. The CDR3 sequence is CASSYRDFDTEAFF. Here the CDR3 DNA reads TGTGCCAGCAGTTATCGGGACTTCGACACTGAAGCTTTCTTT.

The genes are TRBV6-5 and TRBJ1-5, with D hard to call. Germline CDR1 reads MNHEY; CDR2 reads SVGAGI. This CDR3 contains 13 residues. Trimming shortened V by 0 bases and J by 9 bases, and 9 bases separated the two germline ends. CDR3 nucleotide sequence: TGTGCCAGCAGTTACTCGAATGGTGGGCCCCAGCATTTT. Protein: CASSYSNGGPQHF.

The rearrangement links TRBV27 to TRBJ2-7, with 9 bases matching TRBD2. CDR3 length equals 16 residues. Trimming took 5 bases from V and 3 from J; bases not matched to a gene: 11. Germline V gene lookup returns CDR1 MNHEY and CDR2 SMNVEV (reference sequence). In DNA form, the CDR3 reads TGTGCCAGCAGTCCCTACCTAGCGGGGTCCAACTACGAGCAGTACTTC. Amino acid sequence: CASSPYLAGSNYEQYF.

The chain employs TRBV4-1 and TRBJ2-7; 7 bases match TRBD2. The CDR3 sequence is 16 residues long. CDR1 is MGHRA and CDR2 is YSYEKL in the germline V gene. Losses at the gene ends were 0 bases for V and 3 bases for J; bases not matched to a gene: 8. This CDR3 is CASSQEPRLALYEQYF. The CDR3 DNA follows: TGCGCCAGCAGCCAAGAGCCGCGACTAGCACTCTACGAGCAGTACTTC.

This clone was detected only a few times. The chain uses TRBV6-4 and TRBJ1-2; the D gene is possibly TRBD1 (6 bases). This CDR3 has 13 residues. The germline V and J ends were trimmed by 5 bases and 7 bases, with 14 bases remaining between them. Per germline, CDR1 MRHNA and CDR2 SNTAGT. The CDR3 DNA sequence: TGTGCCAGCAGTTCCACGGGGGCGCTTGGCTACACCTTC. It yields the protein CASSSTGALGYTF.

This clone was seen a handful of times. The genes are TRBV28 and TRBJ1-2, with TRBD1 matching over 8 bases. Germline values: CDR1 MDHEN, CDR2 SYDVKM. The CDR3 consists of 15 residues. The ends lost 2 bases at V and 5 bases at J; junction bases unmatched: 7. The CDR3 is CASSLGPGQAYGYTF. The CDR3 DNA is TGTGCCAGCAGTTTAGGACCGGGACAGGCGTATGGCTACACCTTC.

CDR3 amino acids: CASSLHGGTEETQYF. The CDR3 DNA reads TGTGCCAGCAGCTTGCACGGGGGCACAGAAGAGACCCAGTACTTC. The chain joins TRBV5-4 to TRBJ2-5; D may match TRBD1 or TRBD2 (6 bases each). The ends were cut back, 1 base at V and 3 bases at J, with 13 bases in the middle. CDR1 is SGHNT and CDR2 is YYREEE in the germline V gene (reference sequence). This CDR3 region has 15 residues.

This chain connects TRBV25-1 to TRBJ2-3; 10 bases line up with TRBD2. Losses at the gene ends were 1 base for V and 2 bases for J; bases not matched to a gene: 6. In germline, CDR1 is MGHDK, CDR2 SYGVNS. The CDR3 runs 17 residues. Written as DNA, the CDR3 is TGTGCCAGCAGTGAATCGGCTAGCGGGGGATACACAGATACGCAGTATTTT. Protein sequence: CASSESASGGYTDTQYF.

The rearrangement links TRBV28 to TRBJ2-1; no definite D call. This CDR3 spans 14 amino acids. The V and J ends lost 5 bases and 4 bases respectively, with 12 bases between them. Per germline, CDR1 MDHEN and CDR2 SYDVKM. The CDR3 sequence: CASSSSDEYNEQFF. The CDR3 nucleotides read TGTGCCAGCAGTAGCTCGGACGAATACAATGAGCAGTTCTTC. The whole variable domain, remainder taken from reference TRBV28 and TRBJ2-1, is DVKVTQSSRYLVKRTGEKVFLECVQDMDHENMFWYRQDPGLGLRLIYFSYDVKMKEKGDIPEGYSVSREKKERFSLILESASTNQTSMYLCASSSSDEYNEQFFGPGTRLTVL.

This clone is classed as large. The chain joins TRBV4-1 to TRBJ1-6; D is unresolved. V shed 4 bases and J shed 0 bases, with 13 bases lying between them. The CDR3 is 17 residues long. Germline CDR1 is MGHRA and CDR2 is YSYEKL. The CDR3 nucleotides read TGCGCCAGCAGCCTGTCGGGCCTCAGCTCCTATAATTCACCCCTCCACTTT. Translated, it gives CASSLSGLSSYNSPLHF.

This chain uses TRBV4-2 with TRBJ1-2; D is unclear. There are 15 residues in the CDR3. The V end was cut by 2 bases, the J end by 5 bases, with 15 bases between. Germline lookup yields CDR1 LGHNA and CDR2 YNFKEQ. This CDR3 is CASSQLTQLEYGYTF. In DNA, the CDR3 is TGTGCCAGCAGCCAACTTACTCAGCTCGAGTATGGCTACACCTTC.

This chain connects TRBV21-1 to TRBJ2-5; the table's D call of TRBD2 was not tested on the DNA. TRBV21-1 constitutes a pseudogene. The length of the CDR3 is 17 residues. The CDR3 region is CASSPPGLAGDQETQYF. The CDR3 nucleotides read TGTGCCAGCAGCCCCCCGGGACTAGCGGGGGACCAAGAGACCCAGTACTTC.

The gene calls are TRBV19 and TRBJ2-1, with 9 nucleotides matching TRBD2. The CDR3 sequence is 14 residues long. The germline V gene has CDR1 LNHDA and CDR2 SQIVND (reference sequence). The trim removed 7 bases at V and 6 bases at J, leaving 7 bases unmatched. DNA of the CDR3: TGTGCCAGTACCCCCCTAGCGGGGATCAATGAGCAGTTCTTC. Its translation: CASTPLAGINEQFF.